One sample yielded the 25 T cell receptor beta chains listed below, sequenced in a study of shared clonotypes between healthy human individuals. Using immunoSEQ multiplex PCR, the repertoire was profiled, and TCRdb retains in-frame clones only, with some absent. The table includes 600,000 to 750,000 clones, over 60% detected once. The sample consisted of memory CD4+ T cells sorted from blood. Subset of the sample: CD45RA-negative fraction. The receptors derive from a woman aged 30 to 39 in good health.

In DNA, the CDR3 is TGTGCCAGCAGCGTAGGACTAGCGGCTAGCACAGATACGCAGTATTTT. It encodes CASSVGLAASTDTQYF. V usage is TRBV9 and J usage is TRBJ2-3; 9 nucleotides line up with TRBD2. This CDR3 comprises 16 residues. The V gene's germline CDR1 is SGDLS and CDR2 YYNGEE. V was clipped by 0 bases and J by 0 bases; unmatched bases: 2.

For the CDR3, the DNA is TGTGCCAGCAGCTTAGGGGGCAGGGCGAGCACTGAAGCTTTCTTT. It is translated as CASSLGGRASTEAFF. This chain links TRBV11-2 with TRBJ1-1, with D perhaps matching TRBD1 (5 bases). Trimming shortened V by 1 base and J by 4 bases, and 13 bases separated the two germline ends. This CDR3 has 15 amino acids. Germline V CDR1 and CDR2: SGHAT, FQNNGV.

Here the CDR3 DNA reads TGTGCCAGCAGTGGTCAACTAGCGTACAATGAGCAGTTCTTC. It yields the protein CASSGQLAYNEQFF. The chain carries TRBV2 and TRBJ2-1; 7 bases match TRBD2. V gave up 4 bases and J gave up 4 bases; unmatched junction bases: 4. CDR1 is SNHLY and CDR2 is FYNNEI in the germline V gene. This CDR3 comprises 14 residues.

This clone was seen a handful of times. The chain employs TRBV29-1 and TRBJ2-1; D is ambiguous. Trimming pared 2 bases from V and 0 bases from J, leaving 2 bases between. The CDR3 is made up of 12 amino acids. The germline CDR1 and CDR2 sequences are SQVTM and ANQGSEA. CDR3 in amino acids: CSVEISYNEQFF. The CDR3 DNA reads as TGCAGCGTTGAAATCTCCTACAATGAGCAGTTCTTC.

This clone appeared a few times. For the CDR3, the DNA is TGTGCCAGCAGTTTAACAGGCCGGACCGGAGGCGCTTTCTTT. It is translated as CASSLTGRTGGAFF. The genes are TRBV28 and TRBJ1-1, with a possible D match to TRBD1 (5 bases). CDR1 MDHEN and CDR2 SYDVKM come from the germline V gene. The CDR3 has 14 amino acids. Trimming removed 2 bases from V and 11 bases from J, with 18 bases in between. The whole variable domain, remainder taken from reference TRBV28 and TRBJ1-1, is DVKVTQSSRYLVKRTGEKVFLECVQDMDHENMFWYRQDPGLGLRLIYFSYDVKMKEKGDIPEGYSVSREKKERFSLILESASTNQTSMYLCASSLTGRTGGAFFGQGTRLTVV.

The gene calls are TRBV28 and TRBJ1-2; 7 bases agree with TRBD1. Germline-derived CDR1 and CDR2 are MDHEN and SYDVKM. After removal of 6 bases from V and 0 bases from J, the junction contained 4 bases not matched to a gene. The CDR3 is made up of 14 amino acids. The CDR3 spells CASRSGTANYGYTF. The CDR3 region has the DNA TGTGCCAGCAGATCGGGGACAGCTAACTATGGCTACACCTTC.

The chain employs TRBV19 and TRBJ2-7; TRBD1 agrees at 8 bases. Looked up from germline, CDR1 is LNHDA and CDR2 is SQIVND (reference sequence). Trimming at V came to 5 bases and at J to 5 bases, leaving 11 bases not matched to a gene. The CDR3 runs to 15 residues. Written as DNA, the CDR3 is TGTGCCAGTAGTCTGTTCGGCAGGGGGCTACACGAGCAGTACTTC. It yields the protein CASSLFGRGLHEQYF. Full variable domain (missing parts from reference TRBV19 and TRBJ2-7): DGGITQSPKYLFRKEGQNVTLSCEQNLNHDAMYWYRQDPGQGLRLIYYSQIVNDFQKGDIAEGYSVSREKKESFPLTVTSAQKNPTAFYLCASSLFGRGLHEQYFGPGTRLTVT.

The chain links TRBV28 to TRBJ2-1, with 11 bases fitting TRBD2. Germline loops: CDR1 MDHEN, CDR2 SYDVKM. The J segment lost 8 bases and the V segment lost 0 bases, leaving 6 bases of the junction unmatched. The CDR3 totals 16 residues. The CDR3 coding sequence is TGTGCCAGCAGTTTATGGGCTAGCGGGGGGAGGTATGAGCAGTTCTTC. It specifies CASSLWASGGRYEQFF.

V gene TRBV28 combines with J gene TRBJ2-7; the match to TRBD2 covers 8 bases. CDR1 and CDR2 from the germline V gene are MDHEN and SYDVKM. This CDR3 is built from 18 residues. J was trimmed by 0 bases and V by 4 bases; bases with no gene match: 14. CDR3 protein: CASSSTSGWSVVSYEQYF. The CDR3 DNA is TGTGCCAGCAGTTCCACTAGCGGATGGTCCGTTGTCTCCTACGAGCAGTACTTC.

This rearrangement joins TRBV9 to TRBJ2-7, with 7 bases identical to TRBD2. The CDR3 is made up of 14 amino acids. V trimming: 4 bases; J trimming: 2 bases; junction bases outside the gene matches: 6. The germline gives CDR1 SGDLS, CDR2 YYNGEE. The CDR3 sequence is CASSPGGVPYEQYF. For the CDR3, the DNA is TGTGCCAGCAGCCCGGGGGGAGTACCCTACGAGCAGTACTTC. The full variable domain, in which reference TRBV9 and TRBJ2-7 provide the parts outside the CDR3, is DSGVTQTPKHLITATGQRVTLRCSPRSGDLSVYWYQQSLDQGLQFLIQYYNGEERAKGNILERFSAQQFPDLHSELNLSSLELGDSALYFCASSPGGVPYEQYFGPGTRLTVT.

The chain links TRBV28 to TRBJ1-5; TRBD1 aligns across 10 bases. CDR1 is MDHEN and CDR2 is SYDVKM in the germline V gene. The length of the CDR3 is 18 residues. Trimming at V came to 6 bases and at J to 5 bases, leaving 16 bases not matched to a gene. CDR3 DNA sequence: TGTGCCAGCAGCCCGGGACAGGGGTTGGGCTCTATTGATCAGCCCCAGCATTTT. Its translation is CASSPGQGLGSIDQPQHF.

This chain uses TRBV14 with TRBJ2-1; weak D call: TRBD2 (5 bases). Germline CDR1 reads SGHDN; CDR2 reads FVKESK. The CDR3 covers 13 residues. V lost 4 bases and J 8 bases, leaving 12 bases between the germline ends. The CDR3 is CASSPHLAHEQFF. The DNA for the CDR3 is TGTGCCAGCAGCCCCCACCTAGCCCATGAGCAGTTCTTC.

This clone was counted a few times. The genes are TRBV14 and TRBJ2-7; D perhaps matches TRBD1 (5 bases). Trimming stripped 1 base from V and 3 bases from J, with 13 bases between. There are 15 residues in the CDR3. From germline, CDR1 is SGHDN and CDR2 FVKESK. The DNA of the CDR3 is TGTGCCAGCAGCCAAGGAAGCCAGGGAAACTACGAGCAGTACTTC. This encodes CASSQGSQGNYEQYF.

The chain joins TRBV7-9 to TRBJ1-1; 9 bases are shared with TRBD1. From germline, CDR1 is SEHNR and CDR2 FQNEAQ (reference sequence). The CDR3 consists of 14 residues. The junction had 12 bases not matched to a gene; V was cut back by 6 bases and J by 10 bases. The CDR3 sequence: CASRRQGVARGAFF. The CDR3 region has the DNA TGTGCCAGCAGACGACAGGGGGTGGCCCGGGGAGCTTTCTTT.

V gene TRBV27 combines with J gene TRBJ2-1, with 7 bases matching TRBD2. Per the germline V gene, CDR1 is MNHEY and CDR2 is SMNVEV (reference sequence). The junction had 11 bases not matched to a gene; V was cut back by 4 bases and J by 2 bases. CDR3 length: 17 residues. The CDR3 reads CASSSGLDGRTYNEQFF. The CDR3 bases are TGTGCCAGCAGTTCAGGCCTGGACGGGAGGACCTACAATGAGCAGTTCTTC.

This clone has more than one count but fewer than ten. The V call is TRBV11-1, the J call TRBJ2-7, with 8 bases identical to TRBD1. From germline, CDR1 is SGHAT and CDR2 FQDESV (reference sequence). After removal of 5 bases from V and 5 bases from J, the junction contained 5 bases not matched to a gene. This CDR3 has 13 amino acids. Written as DNA, the CDR3 is TGTGCCAGCAGCCCCCGGACAGGGCACGAGCAGTACTTC. Residues: CASSPRTGHEQYF.

The chain combines TRBV5-1 with TRBJ2-7; D call uncertain. This CDR3 spans 15 amino acids. Trimming cost V 4 bases and J 2 bases, with 16 bases left between them. Germline CDR1 reads SGHRS; CDR2 reads YFSETQ. CDR3 nucleotide sequence: TGCGCCAGCAGCCCAGGATCTAACCCCCCCTACGAGCAGTACTTC. It yields the protein CASSPGSNPPYEQYF.

The chain employs TRBV19 and TRBJ2-7; possible D gene TRBD2, 6 bases. The CDR3 totals 16 residues. CDR1 and CDR2 from the germline V gene are LNHDA and SQIVND (reference sequence). Trimming took off 0 bases at V and 0 bases at J, with 12 bases between the two ends. The CDR3 DNA sequence: TGTGCCAGTAGTATAGACGGGAGCTCCGGCTCCTACGAGCAGTACTTC. Translated, it gives CASSIDGSSGSYEQYF. Filled out from reference TRBV19 and TRBJ2-7, the complete variable domain reads DGGITQSPKYLFRKEGQNVTLSCEQNLNHDAMYWYRQDPGQGLRLIYYSQIVNDFQKGDIAEGYSVSREKKESFPLTVTSAQKNPTAFYLCASSIDGSSGSYEQYFGPGTRLTVT.

This clone was detected only once. This rearrangement joins TRBV21-1 to TRBJ1-5. TRBV21-1 is designated a pseudogene. The CDR3 loop spans 14 amino acids. Here the CDR3 reads CASSNRGKNQPQHF. Here the CDR3 DNA reads TGTGCCAGCAGCAATCGAGGTAAAAATCAGCCCCAGCATTTT.

This clone has only a few counts. The chain couples TRBV27 to TRBJ2-5; tentatively, D is TRBD1 or TRBD2 (5 bases each). V was clipped by 3 bases and J by 5 bases, with 19 bases between them. The CDR3 consists of 16 residues. From germline, CDR1 is MNHEY and CDR2 SMNVEV (reference sequence). CDR3 protein: CASSFLGDGPRETQYF. The CDR3 DNA sequence: TGTGCCAGCAGTTTCTTGGGGGACGGTCCTCGGGAGACCCAGTACTTC.

In this sample, this clone turned up a few times. Other DNA sequences from this sample encode an identical CDR3 as well. The chain joins TRBV30 to TRBJ1-2, with a possible D match to TRBD1 (5 bases). Germline V gene data show CDR1 as GTSNPN and CDR2 as SVGIG (reference sequence). This CDR3 is 12 amino acids long. V gave up 0 bases and J gave up 5 bases, with 7 bases separating them. CDR3 in amino acids: CAWSVQGYGYTF. In DNA form, the CDR3 reads TGTGCCTGGAGTGTCCAGGGTTATGGCTACACCTTC.

Only a few counts were recorded for this clone. This sample includes further DNA sequences coding for the same CDR3. The rearrangement uses TRBV28 and TRBJ1-3, with a tentative D call TRBD1 (5 bases). The V and J ends lost 5 bases and 2 bases respectively, with 10 bases between them. The CDR3 extends over 14 amino acids. Germline assignment: CDR1 MDHEN and CDR2 SYDVKM. CDR3 DNA: TGTGCCAGCAGTCGTCAGGGCGCTGGAAACACCATATATTTT. Translated: CASSRQGAGNTIYF.

The V gene is TRBV19, the J gene TRBJ2-1, with D possibly being TRBD2 (5 bases). In germline, CDR1 is LNHDA, CDR2 SQIVND (reference sequence). V shed 5 bases and J shed 6 bases, with 11 bases lying between them. CDR3 length equals 13 residues. CDR3 sequence reads: CASSVGILNEQFF. The CDR3 DNA reads as TGTGCCAGTAGTGTCGGGATCCTCAATGAGCAGTTCTTC.

This sequence joins TRBV6-1 and TRBJ2-5; no firm D call. CDR1 is MNHNS and CDR2 is SASEGT in the germline V gene. The germline V and J ends were trimmed by 4 bases and 7 bases, with 10 bases remaining between them. CDR3 length: 12 amino acids. In DNA, the CDR3 is TGTGCCAGCAGTGGCGTGTGGTGGACCCAGTACTTC. It specifies CASSGVWWTQYF.

The V and J genes are TRBV2 and TRBJ2-2; 8 bases match TRBD1. Trimming took 3 bases from V and 4 from J; bases not matched to a gene: 7. This CDR3 region has 16 residues. Germline CDR1 and CDR2: SNHLY and FYNNEI. The CDR3 loop reads CASSESGGVGTGELFF. The CDR3 DNA is TGTGCCAGCAGTGAGTCAGGGGGCGTGGGCACCGGGGAGCTGTTTTTT.